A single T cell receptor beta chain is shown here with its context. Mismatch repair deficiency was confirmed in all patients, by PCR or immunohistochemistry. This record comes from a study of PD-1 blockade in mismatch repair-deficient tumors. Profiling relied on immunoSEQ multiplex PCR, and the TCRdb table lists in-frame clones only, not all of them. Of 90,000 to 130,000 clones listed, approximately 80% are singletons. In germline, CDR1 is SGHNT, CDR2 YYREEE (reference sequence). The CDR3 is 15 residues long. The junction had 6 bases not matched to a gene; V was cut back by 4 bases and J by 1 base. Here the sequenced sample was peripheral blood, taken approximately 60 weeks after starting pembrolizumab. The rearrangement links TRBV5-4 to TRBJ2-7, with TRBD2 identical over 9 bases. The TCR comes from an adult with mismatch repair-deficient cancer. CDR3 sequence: CASSLSGSVSYEQYF. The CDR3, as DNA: TGTGCCAGCAGCCTTAGCGGGAGCGTATCCTACGAGCAGTACTTC.